One and the same sample provided the 14 T cell receptor beta chains below, sequenced in a study of shared clonotypes between healthy human individuals. Method: immunoSEQ multiplex PCR; TCRdb's copy keeps in-frame clones and lacks some. The sample contains approximately 2.5 million clones, just over 90% of which appear only once. Sequencing was performed on naive CD4+ T cells sorted from blood. Subset denoted: CD45RA+ positively selected. The receptors derive from a man between 18 and 35 years old in good health.

The J gene is TRBJ2-5, the V gene TRBV5-6; 9 nucleotides align to TRBD1. The CDR3 loop spans 15 amino acids. CDR1 is SGHDT, CDR2 YYEEEE, per germline. V was pared by 0 bases and J by 9 bases, with 9 bases of the junction left unmatched. The CDR3 reads CASSLGTGTGYSQYF. Here the CDR3 DNA reads TGTGCCAGCAGCTTGGGCACCGGGACAGGGTATTCCCAGTACTTC.

This clone showed up just a few times. V and J are TRBV5-1 and TRBJ1-5; a weak D match, TRBD1 (6 bases). The CDR3 contains 15 residues. Trimming left V 1 base short and J 6 bases short, with 14 bases between. CDR1 SGHRS and CDR2 YFSETQ come from the germline V gene. CDR3 nucleotide sequence: TGCGCCAGCAGCTTGAGGACAGAAGTAGGTCAGCCCCAGCATTTT. It translates to CASSLRTEVGQPQHF.

The J gene is TRBJ2-2, the V gene TRBV11-2; 7 bases align to TRBD1. This CDR3 has 19 amino acids. The germline CDR1 and CDR2 sequences are SGHAT and FQNNGV. The V segment lost 4 bases and the J segment 0 bases; nucleotides outside the gene matches: 14. The CDR3 coding sequence is TGTGCCAGCAGCTATCCGACAAGGTCGGGACAGTCGAACACCGGGGAGCTGTTTTTT. It translates to CASSYPTRSGQSNTGELFF.

This clone showed up just a few times. V gene TRBV2 combines with J gene TRBJ1-2; D uncertain. This CDR3 has 13 residues. Germline CDR1 reads SNHLY; CDR2 reads FYNNEI. V dropped 5 bases and J dropped 4 bases, with 11 bases sitting between them. The chain's CDR3 is CASSSSYGYGYTF. CDR3 nucleotide sequence: TGTGCCAGCAGTTCCTCCTATGGCTATGGCTACACCTTC.

This clone occurred once. The rearrangement uses TRBV28 and TRBJ1-1; D ambiguous. The V end was cut by 4 bases, the J end by 4 bases, with 13 bases between. Germline V CDR1 and CDR2: MDHEN, SYDVKM. CDR3 length: 14 residues. The CDR3 bases are TGTGCCAGCAGTTCCCCTTGGTCCAGCACTGAAGCTTTCTTT. Amino acids: CASSSPWSSTEAFF.

This chain joins TRBV5-4 and TRBJ2-2; 9 positions match TRBD1. J gave up 4 bases and V 3 bases, and 7 bases lay outside the gene matches. The CDR3 spans 16 residues. The germline V gene encodes CDR1 SGHNT and CDR2 YYREEE (reference sequence). CDR3 amino acids: CASSYGGTGFTGELFF. Here the CDR3 DNA reads TGTGCCAGCAGCTATGGCGGGACAGGGTTCACCGGGGAGCTGTTTTTT.

J is TRBJ1-2 and V is TRBV12-5; D is undetermined. The V gene lost 9 bases and the J gene lost 7 bases, with 21 bases spanning the gap. This CDR3 is 14 amino acids long. Germline V CDR1 and CDR2: LGHNT, FRNRAP. The DNA for the CDR3 is TGTGCTAGCACTTTGTCCGGCGGGCTGGGTGGCTACACCTTC. Its protein is CASTLSGGLGGYTF. The variable domain in full, with the rest retrieved from reference TRBV12-5 and TRBJ1-2, is DARVTQTPRHKVTEMGQEVTMRCQPILGHNTVFWYRQTMMQGLELLAYFRNRAPLDDSGMPKDRFSAEMPDATLATLKIQPSEPRDSAVYFCASTLSGGLGGYTFGSGTRLTVV.

The gene calls are TRBV5-1 and TRBJ1-5; the D gene is possibly TRBD1 (6 bases). The CDR3 runs to 15 residues. The ends were cut back, 1 base at V and 1 base at J, with 9 bases in the middle. Germline CDR1 and CDR2: SGHRS and YFSETQ. The CDR3 region has the DNA TGCGCCAGCAGCTTGATGGGGGGCAGCAATCAGCCCCAGCATTTT. This gives the protein CASSLMGGSNQPQHF.

The CDR3 coding sequence is TGTGCCAGCAGCTTGCTGGGACAGGGGGCTAACTATGGCTACACCTTC. This translates into CASSLLGQGANYGYTF. The chain couples TRBV5-5 to TRBJ1-2, with 11 bases lining up with TRBD1. The CDR3 sequence is 16 residues long. Germline V gives CDR1 SGHKS, CDR2 YYEKEE (reference sequence). The J segment lost 0 bases and the V segment lost 1 base, leaving 2 bases of the junction unmatched. The entire variable domain, with the rest obtained from reference TRBV5-5 and TRBJ1-2, is as follows: DAGVTQSPTHLIKTRGQQVTLRCSPISGHKSVSWYQQVLGQGPQFIFQYYEKEERGRGNFPDRFSARQFPNYSSELNVNALLLGDSALYLCASSLLGQGANYGYTFGSGTRLTVV.

The V and J genes are TRBV2 and TRBJ1-4, with D unresolved. CDR1 and CDR2 (germline): SNHLY, FYNNEI. Trimming shortened V by 1 base and J by 6 bases, and 9 bases separated the two germline ends. The CDR3 length is 14 residues. The CDR3 DNA reads as TGTGCCAGCAGTGAAGATGGGCGGTATGAAAAACTGTTTTTT. Its translation is CASSEDGRYEKLFF.

The chain is built from TRBV5-6 and TRBJ2-6, with D tentatively TRBD2 (6 bases). V was cut by 4 bases and J by 0 bases, with 17 bases left in between. Germline CDR1 is SGHDT and CDR2 is YYEEEE. The CDR3 spans 18 residues. CDR3 coding DNA: TGTGCCAGCAGCCGGGACTTTATAACGAGCTCTGGGGCCAACGTCCTGACTTTC. It is translated as CASSRDFITSSGANVLTF.

The chain recombines TRBV2 with TRBJ1-5; no clear D gene. The CDR3 is 15 residues long. V was clipped by 5 bases and J by 2 bases, with 13 bases between them. Germline values: CDR1 SNHLY, CDR2 FYNNEI. The CDR3 protein is CASSLGYNGNQPQHF. DNA for the CDR3: TGTGCCAGCAGTTTGGGCTATAATGGCAATCAGCCCCAGCATTTT.

The chain carries TRBV11-2 and TRBJ2-4; 7 bases agree with TRBD1. The germline gives CDR1 SGHAT, CDR2 FQNNGV. This CDR3 has 17 residues. V gave up 2 bases and J gave up 0 bases; unmatched junction bases: 7. The DNA for the CDR3 is TGTGCCAGCAGCTTACCCAGACAGGGTATAGCCAAAAACATTCAGTACTTC. Its translation is CASSLPRQGIAKNIQYF.

CDR3 loop: CASSYLTGGVKNTIYF. CDR3 in DNA: TGTGCCAGCAGTTACTTGACAGGGGGGGTAAAAAACACCATATATTTT. The rearrangement uses TRBV6-5 and TRBJ1-3; 9 nucleotides agree with TRBD1. Germline trimming cut 1 base from V and 6 bases from J; bases unmatched to any gene: 7. Germline loops: CDR1 MNHEY, CDR2 SVGAGI. The CDR3 totals 16 residues.